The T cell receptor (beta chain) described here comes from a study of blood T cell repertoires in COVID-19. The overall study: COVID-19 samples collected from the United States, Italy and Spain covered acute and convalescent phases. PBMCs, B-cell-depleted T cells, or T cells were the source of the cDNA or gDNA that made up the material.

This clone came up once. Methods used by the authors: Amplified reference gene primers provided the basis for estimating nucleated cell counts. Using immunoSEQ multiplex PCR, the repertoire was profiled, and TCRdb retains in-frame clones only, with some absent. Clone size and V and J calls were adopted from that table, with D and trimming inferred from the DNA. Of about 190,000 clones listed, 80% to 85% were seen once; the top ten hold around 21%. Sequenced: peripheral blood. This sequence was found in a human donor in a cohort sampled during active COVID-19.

The CDR3 nucleotides are TGTGCCAGCTCACAGGGACAGGACTTCAACGAGCAGTACTTC. This encodes CASSQGQDFNEQYF. The chain uses TRBV18 and TRBJ2-7, with 8 bases that match TRBD1. J was trimmed by 5 bases and V by 4 bases; bases with no gene match: 7. The germline CDR1 and CDR2 sequences are KGHSH and LQKENI. The CDR3 runs to 14 residues.